A selection of T cell receptor beta chains follows, all from one sample in a study of response to subunit inactivated influenza vaccine. MiXCR, applied by TCRdb to the RT-PCR reads, yields one record per CDR3 protein. The data contain roughly 630,000 distinct CDR3 sequences, 12% to 15% of them singletons. Sequencing used PBMCs from blood, obtained 14 days before vaccination. The receptor set was obtained from a man aged 50 to 60 who received an inactivated influenza vaccine. Both conserved end residues are trimmed from each CDR3. Each record gives: D gene, V gene, J gene, CDR3 protein. A D gene is named only where the DNA matches it firmly.

>NA|TRBV11-1|TRBJ2-5
ASSQFLETQY
>TRBD2|TRBV29-1|TRBJ2-1
SVGRGTSPYNEQF
>TRBD2|TRBV27|TRBJ2-1
ATGLAGVYNEQF
>TRBD1|TRBV24-1|TRBJ2-2
ATSDRDRFSGELF
>TRBD2|TRBV29-1|TRBJ2-2
SVAAGVGTGELF
>NA|TRBV30|TRBJ2-1
AWSDGRNEQF
>NA|TRBV7-9|TRBJ2-7
ASSLASGLNEQY
>TRBD1|TRBV20-1|TRBJ2-5
SAPKGQGDWETQY
>NA|TRBV19|TRBJ2-5
ASSTTKQETQY
>TRBD2|TRBV14|TRBJ2-1
ASSQSWGLAGVEQF
>NA|TRBV6-2/TRBV6-3|TRBJ2-7
ASSYSPTAHPTYEQY
>NA|TRBV7-2|TRBJ2-2
ASSLASTIAGELF
>NA|TRBV19|TRBJ1-5
ASSETGGSGPQH
>TRBD2|TRBV6-2/TRBV6-3|TRBJ2-1
ASSYSFSPTSGTNEQF
>NA|TRBV10-3|TRBJ1-5
AISEDRSIGPQH
>TRBD2|TRBV5-1|TRBJ2-1
ASTAGTSDNEQF
>NA|TRBV12-3/TRBV12-4|TRBJ2-7
ASSVGQTYEQY
>TRBD2|TRBV4-2|TRBJ2-5
ACSQAGGETQY
>NA|TRBV20-1|TRBJ1-2
SAGRGGGYT
>NA|TRBV27|TRBJ2-7
ASSLISGTHYEQY
>NA|TRBV16|TRBJ2-5
ASSHSALTGETQY
>NA|TRBV4-1|TRBJ2-7
ASSPPGTYYEQY
>NA|TRBV4-1|TRBJ2-1
ASSQVQTDNEQF
>TRBD1|TRBV18|TRBJ2-7
ASSPGTEKSYEQY
>NA|TRBV29-1|TRBJ1-2
SVEQGGSTGYT
>NA|TRBV5-8|TRBJ2-2
ASSWGPNVGTGELF
>NA|TRBV20-1|TRBJ2-3
SAHSGQDTQY
>TRBD2|TRBV20-1|TRBJ2-1
SASGGGSGNEQF
>TRBD2|TRBV20-1|TRBJ2-3
SASRPSGGSTDTQY
>NA|TRBV5-6|TRBJ2-4
ASSVVGAKNIQY
>TRBD2|TRBV27|TRBJ2-3
ASSLKRGPSTDTQY
>TRBD1|TRBV5-1|TRBJ1-4
ASSGDRRDNEKLF
>NA|TRBV27|TRBJ2-3
ASSLAGLTFSTDTQY
>TRBD1|TRBV6-1|TRBJ2-6
ASGKGQALLGANVLT
>TRBD1|TRBV2|TRBJ2-5
ASSIQGAQETQY
>NA|TRBV6-2/TRBV6-3|TRBJ1-5
ASSSLRSLNQPQH
>TRBD2|TRBV29-1|TRBJ2-3
SVLLAGQRVPY
>NA|TRBV28|TRBJ2-1
ASSIYLFHNEQF
>NA|TRBV3-1|TRBJ2-7
ASSQQGRATEEQY
>TRBD1|TRBV12-3/TRBV12-4|TRBJ2-2
ASRPQGAWRTGELF
>NA|TRBV29-1|TRBJ2-1
SVPGSSYNEQF
>NA|TRBV20-1|TRBJ2-5
SAIYWHLGETQY
>NA|TRBV19|TRBJ2-7
ASSPSGGTVAYEQY
>NA|TRBV12-3/TRBV12-4|TRBJ2-5
ASSLNGGPQETQY
>NA|TRBV10-3|TRBJ2-7
AISDTGTKYEQY
>TRBD2|TRBV5-1|TRBJ2-7
ASSSTSGITYEQY
>NA|TRBV20-1|TRBJ1-2
SARQGRENGYT
>NA|TRBV6-2/TRBV6-3|TRBJ2-5
ASSYYPTGRETQY
>NA|TRBV27|TRBJ2-7
ASSSSGQGGEQY
>NA|TRBV7-9|TRBJ2-1
ASSLAGAQSEQF
>TRBD1|TRBV29-1|TRBJ2-7
SVGGTGASSYEQY